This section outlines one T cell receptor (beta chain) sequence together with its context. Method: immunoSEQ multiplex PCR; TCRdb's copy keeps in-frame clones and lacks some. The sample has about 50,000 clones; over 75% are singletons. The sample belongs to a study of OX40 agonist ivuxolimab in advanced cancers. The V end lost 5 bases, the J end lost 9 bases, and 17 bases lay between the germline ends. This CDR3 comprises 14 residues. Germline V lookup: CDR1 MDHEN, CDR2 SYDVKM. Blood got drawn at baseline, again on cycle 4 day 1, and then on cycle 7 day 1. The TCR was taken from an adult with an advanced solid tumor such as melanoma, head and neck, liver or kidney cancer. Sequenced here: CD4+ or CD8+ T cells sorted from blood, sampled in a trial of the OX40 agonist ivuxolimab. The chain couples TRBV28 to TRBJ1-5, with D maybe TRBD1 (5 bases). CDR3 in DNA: TGTGCCAGCAGTCCCGTCAGGGAATTTGGGCCCCAGCATTTT. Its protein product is CASSPVREFGPQHF.